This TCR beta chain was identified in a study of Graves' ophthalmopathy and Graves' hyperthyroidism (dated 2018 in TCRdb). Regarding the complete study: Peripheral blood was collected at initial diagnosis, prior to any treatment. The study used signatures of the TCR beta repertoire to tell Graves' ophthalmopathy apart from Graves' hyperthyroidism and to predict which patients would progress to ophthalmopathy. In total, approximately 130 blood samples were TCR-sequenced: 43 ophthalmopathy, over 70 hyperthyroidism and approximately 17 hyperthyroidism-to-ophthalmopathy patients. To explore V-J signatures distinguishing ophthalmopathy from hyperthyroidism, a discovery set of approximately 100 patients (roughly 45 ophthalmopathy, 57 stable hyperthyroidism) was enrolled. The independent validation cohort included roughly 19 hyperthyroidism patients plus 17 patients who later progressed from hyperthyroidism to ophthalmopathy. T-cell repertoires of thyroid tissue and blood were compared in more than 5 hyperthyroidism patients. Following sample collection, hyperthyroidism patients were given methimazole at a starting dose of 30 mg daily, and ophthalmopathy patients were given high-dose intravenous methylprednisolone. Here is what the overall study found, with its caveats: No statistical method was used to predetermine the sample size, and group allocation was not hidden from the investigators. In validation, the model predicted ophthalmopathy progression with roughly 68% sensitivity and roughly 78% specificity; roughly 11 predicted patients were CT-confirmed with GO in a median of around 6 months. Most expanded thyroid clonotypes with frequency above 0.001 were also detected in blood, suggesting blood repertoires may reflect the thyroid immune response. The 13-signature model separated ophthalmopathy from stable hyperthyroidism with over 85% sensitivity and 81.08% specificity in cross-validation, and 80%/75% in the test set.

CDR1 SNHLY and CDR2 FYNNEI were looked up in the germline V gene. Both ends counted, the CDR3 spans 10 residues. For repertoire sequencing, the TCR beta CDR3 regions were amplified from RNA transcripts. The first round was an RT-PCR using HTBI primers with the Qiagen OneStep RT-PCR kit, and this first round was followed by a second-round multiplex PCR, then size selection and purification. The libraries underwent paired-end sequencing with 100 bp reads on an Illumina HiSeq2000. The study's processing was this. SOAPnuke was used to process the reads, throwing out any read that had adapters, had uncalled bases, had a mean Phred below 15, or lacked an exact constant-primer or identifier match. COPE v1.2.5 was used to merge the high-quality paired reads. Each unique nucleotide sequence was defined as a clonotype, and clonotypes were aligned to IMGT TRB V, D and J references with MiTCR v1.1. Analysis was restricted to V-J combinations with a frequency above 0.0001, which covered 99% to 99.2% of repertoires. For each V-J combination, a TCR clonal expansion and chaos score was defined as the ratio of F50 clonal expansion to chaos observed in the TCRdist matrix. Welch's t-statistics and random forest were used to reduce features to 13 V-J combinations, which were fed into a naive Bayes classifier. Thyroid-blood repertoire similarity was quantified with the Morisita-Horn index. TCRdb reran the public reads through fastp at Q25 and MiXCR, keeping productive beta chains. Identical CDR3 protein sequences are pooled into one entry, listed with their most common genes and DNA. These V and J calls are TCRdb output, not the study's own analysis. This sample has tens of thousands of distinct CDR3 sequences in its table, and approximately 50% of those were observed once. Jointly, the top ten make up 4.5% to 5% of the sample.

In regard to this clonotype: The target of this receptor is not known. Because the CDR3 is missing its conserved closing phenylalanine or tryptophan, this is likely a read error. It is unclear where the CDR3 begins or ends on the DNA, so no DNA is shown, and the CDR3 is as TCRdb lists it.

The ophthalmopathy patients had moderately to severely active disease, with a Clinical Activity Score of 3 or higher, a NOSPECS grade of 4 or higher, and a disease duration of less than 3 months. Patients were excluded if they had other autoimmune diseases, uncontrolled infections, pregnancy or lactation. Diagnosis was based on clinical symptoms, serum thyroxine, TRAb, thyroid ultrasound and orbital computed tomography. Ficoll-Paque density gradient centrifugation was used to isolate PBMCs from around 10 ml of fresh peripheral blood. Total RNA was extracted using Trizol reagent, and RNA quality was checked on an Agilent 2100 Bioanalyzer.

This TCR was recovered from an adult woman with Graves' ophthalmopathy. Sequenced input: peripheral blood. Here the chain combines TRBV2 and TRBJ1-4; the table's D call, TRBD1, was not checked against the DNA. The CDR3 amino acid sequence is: CASSEGQGFY.